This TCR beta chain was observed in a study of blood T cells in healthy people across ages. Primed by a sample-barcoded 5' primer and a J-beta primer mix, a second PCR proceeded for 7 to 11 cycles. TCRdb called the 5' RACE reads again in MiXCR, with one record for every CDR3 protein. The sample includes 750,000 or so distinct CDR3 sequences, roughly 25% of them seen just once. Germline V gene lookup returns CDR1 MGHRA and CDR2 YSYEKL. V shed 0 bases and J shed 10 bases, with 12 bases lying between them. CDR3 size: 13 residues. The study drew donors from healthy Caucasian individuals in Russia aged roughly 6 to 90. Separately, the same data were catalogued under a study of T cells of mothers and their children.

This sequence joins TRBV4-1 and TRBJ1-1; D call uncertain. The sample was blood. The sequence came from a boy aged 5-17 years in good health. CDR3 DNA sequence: TGCGCCAGCAGCCAAGATTCGGGAGTGGGAGCTTTCTTT. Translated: CASSQDSGVGAFF.